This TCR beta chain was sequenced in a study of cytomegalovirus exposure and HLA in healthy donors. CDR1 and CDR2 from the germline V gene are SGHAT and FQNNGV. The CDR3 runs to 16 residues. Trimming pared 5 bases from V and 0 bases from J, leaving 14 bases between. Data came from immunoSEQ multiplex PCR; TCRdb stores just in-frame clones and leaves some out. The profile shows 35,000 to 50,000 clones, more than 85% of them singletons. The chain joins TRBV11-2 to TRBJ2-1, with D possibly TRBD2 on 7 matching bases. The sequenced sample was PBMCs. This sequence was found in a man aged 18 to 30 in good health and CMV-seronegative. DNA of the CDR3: TGTGCCAGCAGCCCTGTGCGGGGGCGCTCCTACAATGAGCAGTTCTTC. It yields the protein CASSPVRGRSYNEQFF.